Shown below are 15 T cell receptor beta chains from a single sample sequenced in a study of control samples from healthy donors and cancer patients. Repertoires were generated with immunoSEQ multiplex PCR, while TCRdb's copy carries only in-frame clones and drops some. The sample lists tens of thousands of clones; less than 95% were seen once. The material sequenced was blood. The receptors were sampled from a man aged 25-45 years in good health.

In its sample, this clone was seen once. The V call is TRBV4-2, the J call TRBJ2-5; 10 bases align to TRBD2. Germline CDR1 and CDR2: LGHNA and YNFKEQ. Unmatched junction bases numbered 2, after V lost 0 bases and J lost 7 bases. The CDR3 covers 14 residues. The CDR3 bases are TGTGCCAGCAGCCAAGATGAGCGGGAGGGGACCCAGTACTTC. Its translation: CASSQDEREGTQYF.

The rearrangement uses TRBV7-2 and TRBJ1-3; D uncertain. Between the trimmed V and J ends, which lost 5 bases and 0 bases, there was a span of 8 bases. The CDR3 sequence is 14 residues long. Germline CDR1 SGHTA, CDR2 FQGNSA. CDR3 sequence reads: CASSTGFSGNTIYF. In nucleotides, the CDR3 is TGTGCCAGCAGCACGGGGTTCTCTGGAAACACCATATATTTT.

The V call is TRBV5-1, the J call TRBJ1-1, with D unresolved. The CDR3 contains 13 residues. The germline V gene encodes CDR1 SGHRS and CDR2 YFSETQ. The germline V and J ends were trimmed by 0 bases and 5 bases, with 8 bases remaining between them. CDR3 bases: TGCGCCAGCAGCTTGGAAGGCGGGACTGAAGCTTTCTTT. It specifies CASSLEGGTEAFF.

The genes are TRBV27 and TRBJ2-3; 13 nucleotides align to TRBD2. The CDR3 extends over 20 amino acids. Germline CDR1 MNHEY, CDR2 SMNVEV (reference sequence). V was pared by 6 bases and J by 2 bases, with 17 bases of the junction left unmatched. CDR3 coding DNA: TGTGCCAGCAGCCGGGAACGGCTTGGACTAGCGGGAGAGACCACAGATACGCAGTATTTT. It is translated as CASSRERLGLAGETTDTQYF.

J is TRBJ2-1 and V is TRBV7-6, with 12 bases lining up with TRBD2. Germline V lookup: CDR1 SGHVS, CDR2 FNYEAQ. Trimming cost V 1 base and J 6 bases; bases outside gene matches: 1. CDR3 length equals 15 residues. The CDR3 region is CASSLVTSGSNEQFF. The CDR3 DNA sequence: TGTGCCAGCAGCTTAGTGACTAGCGGGAGCAATGAGCAGTTCTTC. The complete variable domain, with remaining parts taken from reference TRBV7-6 and TRBJ2-1, reads GAGVSQSPRYKVTKRGQDVALRCDPISGHVSLYWYRQALGQGPEFLTYFNYEAQQDKSGLPNDRFSAERPEGSISTLTIQRTEQRDSAMYRCASSLVTSGSNEQFFGPGTRLTVL.

DNA for the CDR3: TGTGCCAGCAGTCCCACACGGAACACTGAAGCTTTCTTT. Its protein is CASSPTRNTEAFF. This chain joins TRBV14 and TRBJ1-1; D remains unclear. With 6 bases removed from V and 1 base from J, the gap between germline ends came to 9 bases. The CDR3 runs 13 residues. CDR1 is SGHDN, CDR2 FVKESK, per germline.

The chain joins TRBV2 to TRBJ1-5; D is uncertain. This CDR3 is 12 amino acids long. V was trimmed by 5 bases and J by 7 bases, leaving 9 bases between them. Germline CDR1 is SNHLY and CDR2 is FYNNEI. Here the CDR3 reads CASSLLKQPQHF. The CDR3 DNA is TGTGCCAGCAGTCTCTTAAAACAGCCCCAGCATTTT.

The chain joins TRBV28 to TRBJ2-2; the D is unclear. V lost 8 bases, J lost 6 bases, and 10 bases lay in between. The length of the CDR3 is 12 residues. Germline values: CDR1 MDHEN, CDR2 SYDVKM. The CDR3 sequence: CASLSGSGELFF. The CDR3 nucleotides read TGTGCCAGCCTATCCGGGTCCGGGGAGCTGTTTTTT.

The chain is built from TRBV19 and TRBJ1-6; D gene unclear. Germline CDR1 is LNHDA and CDR2 is SQIVND (reference sequence). With 6 bases removed from V and 9 bases from J, the gap between germline ends came to 15 bases. The CDR3 loop spans 14 amino acids. The CDR3 bases are TGTGCCAGTAGCCGGACGGCGGGAGGTTCACCCCTCCACTTT. It codes for CASSRTAGGSPLHF.

CDR3 in amino acids: CASRTMGGRGNTIYF. In DNA, the CDR3 is TGTGCCAGCAGGACTATGGGGGGCAGGGGAAACACCATATATTTT. The chain couples TRBV5-6 to TRBJ1-3, with D possibly matching TRBD1 (6 bases). The CDR3 sequence is 15 residues long. V was cut by 5 bases and J by 4 bases, with 16 bases left in between. Germline V gene data show CDR1 as SGHDT and CDR2 as YYEEEE.

In this sample, this clone turned up once. The chain carries TRBV21-1 and TRBJ1-6; the table's D call, TRBD1, was not checked against the DNA. TRBV21-1 is labeled a pseudogene. The CDR3 has 15 residues. CDR3 protein: CASSKGAPHNSPLHF. The CDR3, as DNA: TGTGCCAGCAGCAAAGGGGCACCGCATAATTCACCCCTCCACTTT.

This chain joins TRBV10-2 and TRBJ2-7; no definite D call. V lost 1 base to trimming and J lost 4 bases, with 5 bases between them. The CDR3 contains 12 residues. Germline loops: CDR1 WSHSY, CDR2 SAAADI. In DNA, the CDR3 is TGCGCCAGCAGTGAGTGGGATTACGAGCAGTACTTC. This codes for CASSEWDYEQYF.

The chain is built from TRBV6-5 and TRBJ1-4; 8 bases match TRBD1. Trimming removed 5 bases from V and 8 bases from J; junction bases left unmatched: 4. The CDR3 has 13 amino acids. Germline CDR1 and CDR2: MNHEY and SVGAGI. The CDR3: CASSKHRGEKLFF. CDR3 coding DNA: TGTGCCAGCAGTAAGCACAGGGGGGAAAAACTGTTTTTT.

This clone was seen just once. This chain joins TRBV24-1 and TRBJ2-1, with D tentatively TRBD2 (6 bases). CDR3 size: 15 residues. From germline, CDR1 is KGHDR and CDR2 SFDVKD. Trimming removed 10 bases from V and 4 bases from J, with 19 bases in between. The CDR3 protein is CATTHSSGSYNEQFF. The CDR3 nucleotides are TGTGCCACGACTCACTCGTCCGGGAGTTACAATGAGCAGTTCTTC.

The rearrangement joins TRBV7-2 to TRBJ1-4, with 8 bases fitting TRBD1. Germline loops: CDR1 SGHTA, CDR2 FQGNSA. After removal of 5 bases from V and 2 bases from J, the junction contained 4 bases not matched to a gene. This CDR3 contains 15 residues. DNA for the CDR3: TGTGCCAGCAGCCCGAGGACAGGGACTAATGAAAAACTGTTTTTT. Protein: CASSPRTGTNEKLFF.